The 8 T cell receptor beta chains reported below all come from one sample, sequenced in a study of Ad26.COV2.S vaccination and SARS-CoV-2 variants. TCRdb keeps only in-frame clones here, not all; method: immunoSEQ multiplex PCR. The sample holds approximately 300,000 clones, around 84% seen once. Treatment specified: around 19 received Ad26.COV2.S at low or high dose, single or two shots; 5 received placebo; per-sample allocation not given. After the first vaccine or placebo injection, samples were drawn on day 63. Source: peripheral blood, taken in a trial of Ad26.COV2.S vaccine versus placebo. Source of these receptors: a person aged 18-60 years who received the Ad26.COV2.S COVID-19 vaccine or a placebo.

V and J are TRBV6-2 or TRBV6-3 and TRBJ2-3; D gene ambiguous. The germline gives CDR1 MNHEY, CDR2 SVGEGT. The CDR3 runs 16 residues. V was cut by 0 bases and J by 1 base, with 11 bases left in between. CDR3 sequence: CASSYSRWLGTDTQYF. Written as DNA, the CDR3 is TGTGCCAGCAGTTACTCTAGGTGGCTAGGCACAGATACGCAGTATTTT.

This clone has just one count. The chain combines TRBV5-1 with TRBJ1-1; the D is unclear. The V gene lost 3 bases and the J gene lost 0 bases, with 9 bases spanning the gap. This CDR3 is 14 amino acids long. Germline CDR1 SGHRS, CDR2 YFSETQ. DNA for the CDR3: TGCGCCAGCAGCTCGGGGTTCATGAACACTGAAGCTTTCTTT. Residues: CASSSGFMNTEAFF.

V usage is TRBV5-4 and J usage is TRBJ2-3; TRBD2 aligns across 11 bases. The CDR3 extends over 16 amino acids. J lost 7 bases, V lost 0 bases, and 7 bases had no gene match. CDR1 and CDR2 (germline): SGHNT, YYREEE (reference sequence). The chain's CDR3 is CASSLDVAGGLYTQYF. CDR3 sequence (DNA): TGTGCCAGCAGCTTGGACGTAGCGGGGGGGCTATATACGCAGTATTTT. Full variable domain (missing parts from reference TRBV5-4 and TRBJ2-3): ETGVTQSPTHLIKTRGQQVTLRCSSQSGHNTVSWYQQALGQGPQFIFQYYREEENGRGNFPPRFSGLQFPNYSSELNVNALELDDSALYLCASSLDVAGGLYTQYFGPGTRLTVL.

The V and J genes are TRBV5-5 and TRBJ1-1, with no clear D. CDR3 length equals 14 residues. From germline, CDR1 is SGHKS and CDR2 YYEKEE (reference sequence). V was clipped by 1 base and J by 0 bases, with 7 bases between them. The DNA for the CDR3 is TGTGCCAGCAGCTTGAGTGAGATGAACACTGAAGCTTTCTTT. Translation: CASSLSEMNTEAFF.

CDR3 bases: TGTGCCAGCAGCTTGCTTGCCCTTGGGCCTAGTGGCTACACCTTC. Residues: CASSLLALGPSGYTF. The V gene is TRBV5-6, the J gene TRBJ1-2; D unclear. In germline, CDR1 is SGHDT, CDR2 YYEEEE. The CDR3 runs to 15 residues. Trimming removed 1 base at V and 7 bases at J, with 17 bases between.

V is TRBV5-5 and J is TRBJ2-3, with TRBD2 identical over 7 bases. Germline V gene lookup returns CDR1 SGHKS and CDR2 YYEKEE (reference sequence). This CDR3 is built from 17 residues. Trimming took 4 bases from V and 0 from J; bases not matched to a gene: 11. The CDR3, as DNA: TGTGCCAGCAGCCAAACGGGGCGGGGGTCCAGCACAGATACGCAGTATTTT. This codes for CASSQTGRGSSTDTQYF.

The chain recombines TRBV10-3 with TRBJ1-5; TRBD1 might be the D (6 bases). Between the trimmed V and J ends, which lost 11 bases and 4 bases, there was a span of 18 bases. Germline values: CDR1 ENHRY, CDR2 SYGVKD. The CDR3 sequence is 14 residues long. Written as DNA, the CDR3 is TGTGCCGTTCAGTCGGGGGGGCCAAATCAGCCCCAGCATTTT. It encodes CAVQSGGPNQPQHF.

The chain links TRBV5-6 to TRBJ1-2; 9 bases agree with TRBD1. The CDR3 sequence is 14 residues long. J gave up 7 bases and V 6 bases, and 10 bases lay outside the gene matches. CDR1 SGHDT and CDR2 YYEEEE come from the germline V gene. In DNA, the CDR3 is TGTGCCAGCACCTTTCTATCGGGACAGGGTGGCTACACCTTC. Its protein product is CASTFLSGQGGYTF.